The text below deals with one T cell receptor (beta chain). This specimen belongs to a study of blood T cell repertoires in COVID-19. About the study: Whether acute or convalescent, the COVID-19 samples came from the United States, Italy and Spain. Nucleic acid was either cDNA or gDNA, and it came from T cells, B-cell-depleted T cells, or PBMCs.

The J segment lost 0 bases and the V segment lost 0 bases, leaving 4 bases of the junction unmatched. The CDR3 runs to 17 residues. Germline V CDR1 and CDR2: MDHEN, SYDVKM. Original processing methods: Estimates of nucleated cell counts were drawn from the amplification of reference gene primers. Generated by immunoSEQ multiplex PCR, the TCRdb table keeps only in-frame clones and is missing some. Clone size and the V and J calls come from that table; the DNA yielded D and trimming. The table shows some 38,000 clones, with roughly 80% occurring only once. This receptor was obtained from a man aged 55 to 70 in a cohort sampled during active COVID-19. The chain has TRBV28 and TRBJ2-3; 9 nucleotides agree with TRBD1. The sequencing input was peripheral blood. The CDR3 sequence: CASSLWEGTGSTDTQYF. CDR3 bases: TGTGCCAGCAGTTTATGGGAGGGGACAGGGAGCACAGATACGCAGTATTTT.